This T cell receptor (beta chain) was retrieved from a study of Ad26.COV2.S vaccination and SARS-CoV-2 variants (dated by TCRdb to the early 2020s). For the study in its entirety: Vaccine-arm donors were drawn from COV1001, a multicentre, randomized, double-blind, placebo-controlled phase I-IIa trial of Ad26.COV2.S in healthy adults. The specificity and breadth of SARS-CoV-2-reactive T cell receptors after Ad26.COV2.S vaccination were assessed by TCRbeta repertoire sequencing. The TCR-sequenced set comprised approximately 32 samples: around 20 Ad26.COV2.S vaccine recipients, 5 placebo recipients and 8 SARS-CoV-2 convalescent individuals. Trial participants were randomized into five groups of five: low-dose or high-dose Ad26.COV2.S given once or twice, or placebo on both occasions. Investigators did not know the trial group allocation while performing experiments and assessing outcomes. Dosing of Ad26.COV2.S was intramuscular, at either 5x10^10 or 1x10^11 viral particles, delivered as one shot or as two shots spaced 56 days apart. Findings and caveats that apply to the study as a whole: Comparable non-spike TCR breadth was observed between vaccine and placebo recipients, consistent with only spike being contained in the vaccine. The study lacked the statistical power to compare responses across vaccine doses or regimens. The authors noted that total T cell responses may have been underestimated by the TCR breadth and depth analyses. Compared with placebo recipients, Ad26.COV2.S recipients showed higher spike-specific TCR breadth (P = 0.0014). Substantial breadth of spike-specific CD8+ and CD4+ T cell responses was reported after vaccination.

The treatment or condition label on this specimen signifies: around 19 received Ad26.COV2.S at low or high dose, single or two shots; 5 received placebo; per-sample allocation not given. For vaccine and placebo recipients, repertoires were sequenced using samples collected on day 63 after the first injection. Between 29 July and 7 August 2020, Cohort 1b enrolled about 27 adults aged 18-55 years at one site in Boston, USA. As a vaccine, Ad26.COV2.S was a replication-incompetent adenovirus type 26 vector that expressed a prefusion-stabilized SARS-CoV-2 spike protein derived from the original Wuhan strain. Concerning this clone: Its antigen remains unidentified. Base-call qualities are not available, and no considerably larger clone is one nucleotide away.

The immunoSEQ Assay was the method used to sequence TCRbeta CDR3 regions. After extraction, genomic DNA underwent amplification by bias-controlled multiplex PCR, followed by high-throughput sequencing. The original methods were these. To quantify the absolute abundance of every unique TCRbeta CDR3 region, sequences were collapsed and filtered. T cell fraction was estimated by normalizing TCRbeta template counts to usable DNA, which was measured by amplifying reference genes present in all nucleated cells. Repertoire TCRs were annotated as SARS-CoV-2-specific by exact matching of V gene, CDR3 amino acid sequence and J gene to a known reactive TCR set. The reference SARS-CoV-2 TCR set was obtained from MIRA and was filtered for enrichment in COVID-19-positive ImmuneCODE repertoires, whereby public or cross-reactive TCRs were removed. Using the MIRA antigens, annotated TCRs were further analysed by specific ORF or by position within an ORF. Breadth was defined as the number of annotated unique rearrangements divided by the total number of unique productive rearrangements, and depth was defined as the summed frequency of the annotated unique rearrangements. TCR breadth was compared between groups using two-sided Wilcoxon rank-sum tests. This is the immuneACCESS table as TCRdb keeps it, with only in-frame sequences that have V and J called. A part of the clones is gone; compared with another copy, unresolved V genes explain less than half, and the rest is unexplained. V, J and clone size are those of that table, while D and trimming were read from the DNA. For this sample there are about 460,000 clones; nearly 90% appear just once. The ten largest clones add up to about 1.5% of the sample.

The junction carries 11 bases between V and J, which are trimmed by 5 bases and 6 bases respectively. The germline V gene provides CDR1 SGHTA and CDR2 FQGTGA. The CDR3 runs 13 residues from the cysteine to the phenylalanine. Of the read, only the CDR3 DNA is kept; its 39 bases are in frame from base 1. The rearranged segments are TRBV7-3 and TRBJ2-1; matching of 5 bases hints at TRBD2 as the D gene. The sample here was peripheral blood, taken in a trial of Ad26.COV2.S vaccine versus placebo. The clonotype comes from a person between 18 and 59 years old who received the Ad26.COV2.S COVID-19 vaccine or a placebo. The DNA reads as follows: TGTGCCAGCAGCATCGGGATCCTCAATGAGCAGTTCTTC. This sequence encodes CASSIGILNEQFF.